A selection of T cell receptor beta chains follows, all from one sample in a study of T cell changes during pregnancy in multiple sclerosis. Profiled with immunoSEQ multiplex PCR; TCRdb holds only in-frame clones, not every one. Among fewer than 65,000 clones, 91% were seen once, and the ten largest hold 1% to 1.5%. This specimen consisted of peripheral blood, obtained after pregnancy. These receptors came from a female donor in good health, enrolled as a control in a pregnancy study. Both conserved end residues are part of each CDR3. D genes are given only for firm matches. Clone size, where shown, is once, few, many, or a class for clones that have expanded.

j_call | clone_size | v_call | d_call | cdr3_nt | cdr3_aa
TRBJ1-1 | - | TRBV29-1 | TRBD1 | TGCAGCGTCGCCCCCGACAGGGCCTACACTGAAGCTTTCTTT | CSVAPDRAYTEAFF
TRBJ1-2 | - | TRBV2 | TRBD1 | TGTGCCAGCGTAAGGGACAGGGAAGTTGGCTATGGCTACACCTTC | CASVRDREVGYGYTF
TRBJ2-5 | - | TRBV6-6 | TRBD2 | TGTGCCAGCAGTTACGGGGGGGAAGAGACCCAGTACTTC | CASSYGGEETQYF
TRBJ2-3 | - | TRBV9 | TRBD2 | TGTGCCAGCAGCGTACAGGGACTAGCGGGGGGAGCGGATACGCAGTATTTT | CASSVQGLAGGADTQYF
TRBJ1-3 | - | TRBV7-9 | TRBD1 | TGTGCCAGCACCCCGGGACAGGGGTTAAACACCATATATTTT | CASTPGQGLNTIYF
TRBJ1-1 | few | TRBV30 | - | TGTGCCTACCCGGGAACGAACACTGAAGCTTTCTTT | CAYPGTNTEAFF
TRBJ2-3 | - | TRBV28 | TRBD2 | TGTGCCAGCAGTGCGGGAGGCACAGATACGCAGTATTTT | CASSAGGTDTQYF
TRBJ1-1 | - | TRBV7-2 | - | TGTGCCAGCAGCTTTTCGGACTTCTGGGGAGGTGGCACTGAAGCTTTCTTT | CASSFSDFWGGGTEAFF
TRBJ2-1 | - | TRBV6-5 | TRBD1 | TGTGCCAGCAGTTCGACAGGGGGCCCTTACAATGAGCAGTTCTTC | CASSSTGGPYNEQFF
TRBJ2-1 | - | TRBV6-4 | TRBD2 | TGTGCCAGCAGTGACTCGGGGGAGGGTGAGCAGTTCTTC | CASSDSGEGEQFF
TRBJ2-7 | - | TRBV7-9 | TRBD1 | TGTGCCAGCAGCCCAAGAGGGGGCCGGGACTACGAGCAGTACTTC | CASSPRGGRDYEQYF
TRBJ1-1 | - | TRBV13 | TRBD1 | TGTGCCAGCAGCTTGGGACAGTTTAGCCTTGGCACTGAAGCTTTCTTT | CASSLGQFSLGTEAFF
TRBJ1-6 | once | TRBV5-5 | TRBD1 | TGTGCCAGCAGCAATGACAGGGAAAGTTCACCCCTCCACTTT | CASSNDRESSPLHF
TRBJ2-7 | - | TRBV7-2 | - | TGTGCCAGCAGCCCGCTGGGGCCAACGGGCGAGCAGTACTTC | CASSPLGPTGEQYF
TRBJ1-1 | - | TRBV9 | - | TGTGCCAGCAGCGTAGTTGGGGGGGAGAACACTGAAGCTTTCTTT | CASSVVGGENTEAFF
TRBJ1-5 | - | TRBV7-9 | TRBD1 | TGTGCCAGCAGCTTAGCGGGTACAGGGGATCAGCCCCAGCATTTT | CASSLAGTGDQPQHF
TRBJ1-6 | once | TRBV30 | - | TGTGCCTGGGGTATGAGCTCCTATAATTCACCCCTCCACTTT | CAWGMSSYNSPLHF
TRBJ1-5 | - | TRBV9 | - | TGTGCCAGCAGCGTAGACATCGGCAATCAGCCCCAGCATTTT | CASSVDIGNQPQHF
TRBJ2-2 | - | TRBV5-1 | - | TGCGCCAGCAATGGCGGGGGCCCCTCCGGGGAGCTGTTTTTT | CASNGGGPSGELFF
TRBJ2-1 | - | TRBV7-2 | TRBD2 | TGTGCCAGCAGCTTATGGGGGGGACTAGCTGAAAATGAGCAGTTCTTC | CASSLWGGLAENEQFF
TRBJ1-2 | - | TRBV30 | - | TGTGCCTGGGAACAGGGTAGCTATGGCTACACCTTC | CAWEQGSYGYTF
TRBJ2-7 | - | TRBV7-6 | TRBD1 | TGTGCCAGCAGCTCGGGACAGGGACCCTACGAGCAGTACTTC | CASSSGQGPYEQYF
TRBJ1-6 | - | TRBV7-9 | - | TGTGCCAGCAGCTGGGGCCTCAATTCACCCCTCCACTTT | CASSWGLNSPLHF
TRBJ1-3 | - | TRBV25-1 | - | TGTGCCAGCAGTGAAGAAGGGGGAGCTGGAAACACCATATATTTT | CASSEEGGAGNTIYF
TRBJ1-2 | - | TRBV7-8 | TRBD1 | TGTGCCAGCAGTACCGGGACAGGGGATTTGAGTGGCTACACCTTC | CASSTGTGDLSGYTF
TRBJ2-3 | - | TRBV13 | TRBD2 | TGTGCCAGCAGCGAACCTCCGGGACTAGAGGCTTTCACAGATACGCAGTATTTT | CASSEPPGLEAFTDTQYF
TRBJ1-6 | - | TRBV5-8 | - | TGTGCCAGCAGCTTAGTCGACAGCCTAAATTCACCCCTCCACTTT | CASSLVDSLNSPLHF
TRBJ2-7 | - | TRBV19 | TRBD2 | TGTGCCAGTAGACGGACACGGGGGGCCTACGAGCAGTACTTC | CASRRTRGAYEQYF
TRBJ2-3 | once | TRBV5-6 | TRBD2 | TGTGCCAGCAGCTCAACTAGCGGGGATACAGATACGCAGTATTTT | CASSSTSGDTDTQYF
TRBJ2-7 | - | TRBV7-9 | TRBD1 | TGTGCCAGCAGCCAGGGGGCCCAGTCCTACGAGCAGTACTTC | CASSQGAQSYEQYF
TRBJ2-7 | - | TRBV11-2 | TRBD1 | TGTGCCAGCAGCTTAGACGACAGGGCCACCTACGAGCAGTACTTC | CASSLDDRATYEQYF
TRBJ2-5 | - | TRBV7-2 | - | TGTGCCAGCAGCCTAGGACATGAGGGAGAGACCCAGTACTTC | CASSLGHEGETQYF
TRBJ2-3 | - | TRBV11-1 | - | TGTGCCAGCAGCTTGAACAGGGAAATCCGCACAGATACGCAGTATTTT | CASSLNREIRTDTQYF
TRBJ2-6 | - | TRBV6-4 | TRBD1 | TGTGCCAGCAGTCCAGGGGGTGTCTCTGGGGCCAACGTCCTGACTTTC | CASSPGGVSGANVLTF
TRBJ2-1 | - | TRBV5-1 | - | TGCGCCAGCAGCTTGAGGCTAGCTGGGAATGAGCAGTTCTTC | CASSLRLAGNEQFF
TRBJ2-7 | - | TRBV19 | - | TGTGCCAGTAGCCAAAAAAAGACATTCTCGTTCTACGAGCAGTACTTC | CASSQKKTFSFYEQYF
TRBJ1-2 | once | TRBV5-4 | TRBD1 | TGTGCCAGTAGAGACAGGGAGAACTATGGCTACACCTTC | CASRDRENYGYTF
TRBJ2-2 | once | TRBV9 | - | TGTGCCAGCAGCGAGTCCGGGACACCGAACACCGGGGAGCTGTTTTTT | CASSESGTPNTGELFF
TRBJ2-5 | - | TRBV14 | - | TGTGCCAGCAGCCATTGGGGGGGCCACGAGACCCAGTACTTC | CASSHWGGHETQYF
TRBJ1-1 | - | TRBV5-6 | - | TGTGCCAGCAGCTTATTTCCGGGGGACACTGAAGCTTTCTTT | CASSLFPGDTEAFF
TRBJ2-7 | - | TRBV6-1 | - | TGTGCCAGCACCGAGGGTAGTTCCTACGAGCAGTACTTC | CASTEGSSYEQYF
TRBJ1-3 | - | TRBV5-4 | TRBD1 | TGTGCCAGCAGCTCGCGACAGGGTTCTAACACCATATATTTT | CASSSRQGSNTIYF
TRBJ1-1 | - | TRBV5-3 | - | TGTGCCAGAAGCTTCGAGGGTATCACTGAAGCTTTCTTT | CARSFEGITEAFF